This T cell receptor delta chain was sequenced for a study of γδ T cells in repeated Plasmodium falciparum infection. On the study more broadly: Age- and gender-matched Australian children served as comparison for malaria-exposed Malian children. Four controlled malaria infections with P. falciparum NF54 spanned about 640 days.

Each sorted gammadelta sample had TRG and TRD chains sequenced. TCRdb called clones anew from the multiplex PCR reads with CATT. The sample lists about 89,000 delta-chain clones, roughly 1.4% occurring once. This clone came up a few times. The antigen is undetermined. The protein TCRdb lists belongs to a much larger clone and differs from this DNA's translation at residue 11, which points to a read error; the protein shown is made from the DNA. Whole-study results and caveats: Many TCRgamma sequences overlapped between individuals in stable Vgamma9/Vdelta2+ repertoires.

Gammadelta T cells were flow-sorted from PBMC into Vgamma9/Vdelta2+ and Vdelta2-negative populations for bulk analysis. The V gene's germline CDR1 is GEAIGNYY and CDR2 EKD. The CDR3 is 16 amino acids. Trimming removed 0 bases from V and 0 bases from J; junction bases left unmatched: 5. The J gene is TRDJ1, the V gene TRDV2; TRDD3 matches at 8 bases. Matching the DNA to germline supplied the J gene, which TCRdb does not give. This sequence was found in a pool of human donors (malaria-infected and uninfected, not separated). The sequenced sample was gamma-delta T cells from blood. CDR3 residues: CACDTVGGFNTDKLIF. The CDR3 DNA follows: TGTGCCTGTGACACCGTTGGGGGATTCAACACCGATAAACTCATCTTT.